This T cell receptor beta chain came from a study of sequential checkpoint blockade in melanoma. Whole-study context: Patients were randomized 1:1 to nivolumab-then-ipilimumab or ipilimumab-then-nivolumab first-line. Maintenance nivolumab came after either treatment sequence.

Described treatment: randomized to nivolumab then ipilimumab (arm A) or the reverse (arm B). None of the patients previously received DNA-damaging chemotherapy. From thawed PBMCs, live CD3+CD8+ cells negative for CD19 and CD56 were sorted. Germline-derived CDR1 and CDR2 are SGHRS and YFSETQ. The CDR3 spans 17 residues. Between the trimmed V and J ends, which lost 0 bases and 3 bases, there was a span of 17 bases. Data came from immunoSEQ multiplex PCR; TCRdb stores just in-frame clones and leaves some out. The sample has some 40,000 clones, around nine tenths seen once. This chain connects TRBV5-1 to TRBJ2-3, with D unresolved. This TCR was recovered from a human donor with melanoma. Here the sequenced sample was CD8+ T cells sorted from blood (inferred from file names), taken from a patient given nivolumab and ipilimumab in sequence. CDR3 DNA: TGCGCCAGCAGCTTGGTCGAGGCCCGGTATATGACAGATACGCAGTATTTT. Its protein product is CASSLVEARYMTDTQYF.